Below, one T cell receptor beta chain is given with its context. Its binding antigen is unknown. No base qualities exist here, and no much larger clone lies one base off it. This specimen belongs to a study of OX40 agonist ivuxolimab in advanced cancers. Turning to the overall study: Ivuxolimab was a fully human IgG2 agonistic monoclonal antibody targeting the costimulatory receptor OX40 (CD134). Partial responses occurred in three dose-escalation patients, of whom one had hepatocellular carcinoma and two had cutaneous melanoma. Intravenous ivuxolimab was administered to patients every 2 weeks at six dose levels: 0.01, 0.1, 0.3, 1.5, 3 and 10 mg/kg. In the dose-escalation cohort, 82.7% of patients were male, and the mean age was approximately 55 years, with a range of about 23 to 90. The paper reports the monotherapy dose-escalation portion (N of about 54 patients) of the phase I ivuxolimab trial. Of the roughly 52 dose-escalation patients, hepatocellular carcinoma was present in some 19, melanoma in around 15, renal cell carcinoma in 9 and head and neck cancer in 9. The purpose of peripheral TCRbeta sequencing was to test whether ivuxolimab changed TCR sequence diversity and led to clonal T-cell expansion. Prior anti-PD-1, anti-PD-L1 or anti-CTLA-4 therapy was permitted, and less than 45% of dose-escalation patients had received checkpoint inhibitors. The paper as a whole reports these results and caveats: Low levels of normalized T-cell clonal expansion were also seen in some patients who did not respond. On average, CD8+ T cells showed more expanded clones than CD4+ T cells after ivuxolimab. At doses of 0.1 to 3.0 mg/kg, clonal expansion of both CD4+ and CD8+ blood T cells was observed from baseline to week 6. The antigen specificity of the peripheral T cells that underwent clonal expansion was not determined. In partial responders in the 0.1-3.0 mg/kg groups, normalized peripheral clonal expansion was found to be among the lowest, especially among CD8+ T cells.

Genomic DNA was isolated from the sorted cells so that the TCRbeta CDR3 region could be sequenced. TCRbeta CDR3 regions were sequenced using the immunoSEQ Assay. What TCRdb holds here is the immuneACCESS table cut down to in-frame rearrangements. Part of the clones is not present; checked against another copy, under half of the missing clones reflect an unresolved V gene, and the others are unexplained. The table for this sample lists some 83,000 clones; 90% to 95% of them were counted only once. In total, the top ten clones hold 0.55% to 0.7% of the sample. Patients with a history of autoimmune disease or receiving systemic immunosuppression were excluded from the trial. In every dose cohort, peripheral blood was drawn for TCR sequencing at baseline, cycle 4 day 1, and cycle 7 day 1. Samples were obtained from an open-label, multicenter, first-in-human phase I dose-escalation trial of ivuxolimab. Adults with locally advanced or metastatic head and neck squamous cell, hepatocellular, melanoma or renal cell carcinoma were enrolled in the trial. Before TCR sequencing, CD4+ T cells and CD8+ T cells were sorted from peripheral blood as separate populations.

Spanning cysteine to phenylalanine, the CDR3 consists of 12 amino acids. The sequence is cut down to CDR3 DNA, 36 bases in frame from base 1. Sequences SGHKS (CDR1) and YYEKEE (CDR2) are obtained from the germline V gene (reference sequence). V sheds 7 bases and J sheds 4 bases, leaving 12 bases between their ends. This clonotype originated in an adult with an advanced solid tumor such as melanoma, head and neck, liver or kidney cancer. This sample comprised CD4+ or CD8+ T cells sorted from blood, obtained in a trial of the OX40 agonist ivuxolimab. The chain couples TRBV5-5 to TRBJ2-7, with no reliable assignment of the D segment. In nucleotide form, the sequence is TGTGCCAGCTTCCGGCTACCTTACGAGCAGTACTTC. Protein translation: CASFRLPYEQYF.